This T cell receptor beta chain was sequenced during a study of T-cell memory formation after mild COVID-19. Overall study results and limits: CD4+ contracting clones were mainly CM and EM; CD8+ ones, EMRA.

This clonotype was detected a few times. The target antigen is unknown. TCRdb fed the 5' RACE reads into MiXCR, producing one record per CDR3 protein. The table has around 250,000 distinct CDR3 sequences, approximately 15% seen once. This CDR3 spans 16 amino acids. Trimming cost V 6 bases and J 1 base, with 18 bases left between them. The sequencing input was PBMCs or a T cell subset sorted from them (not recorded which). This chain connects TRBV12-3 or TRBV12-4 to TRBJ1-1; D remains ambiguous. The sequence derives from an adult woman who had mild COVID-19 (a few samples of this study predate the infection). Cell type and time point are not known. This chain's CDR3 is CASSPSGGTWNTEAFF. The DNA for the CDR3 is TGTGCCAGCAGCCCCTCGGGTGGAACCTGGAACACTGAAGCTTTCTTT.